Described below is a single TCR beta chain sequence and its context. The entry originates in a study of blood T cell repertoires in COVID-19. On the study more broadly: Samples came from the United States, Italy and Spain, spanning acute and convalescent COVID-19.

The CDR3 consists of 14 residues. V was trimmed by 3 bases and J by 1 base, leaving 9 bases between them. Per the germline V gene, CDR1 is MGHRA and CDR2 is YSYEKL. TCRdb's copy holds only in-frame clones and misses some; the assay was immunoSEQ multiplex PCR. The table shows around 68,000 clones, with roughly 82% occurring only once. The sequence was collected from a man aged 80 or over with active COVID-19. Sequenced: peripheral blood. The chain links TRBV4-1 to TRBJ1-1; no clear D gene. The CDR3 loop is CASSHQHENTEAFF. For the CDR3, the DNA is TGCGCCAGCAGCCACCAACACGAGAACACTGAAGCTTTCTTT.